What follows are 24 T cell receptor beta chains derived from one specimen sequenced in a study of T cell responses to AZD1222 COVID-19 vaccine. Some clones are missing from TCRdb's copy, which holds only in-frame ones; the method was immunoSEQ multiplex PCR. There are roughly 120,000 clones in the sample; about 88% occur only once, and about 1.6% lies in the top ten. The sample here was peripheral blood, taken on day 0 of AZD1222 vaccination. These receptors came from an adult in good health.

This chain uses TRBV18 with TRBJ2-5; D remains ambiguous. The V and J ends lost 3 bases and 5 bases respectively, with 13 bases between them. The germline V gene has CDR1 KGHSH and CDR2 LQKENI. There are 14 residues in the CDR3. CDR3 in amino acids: CASSPASLLETQYF. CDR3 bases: TGTGCCAGCTCACCCGCCTCATTACTGGAGACCCAGTACTTC.

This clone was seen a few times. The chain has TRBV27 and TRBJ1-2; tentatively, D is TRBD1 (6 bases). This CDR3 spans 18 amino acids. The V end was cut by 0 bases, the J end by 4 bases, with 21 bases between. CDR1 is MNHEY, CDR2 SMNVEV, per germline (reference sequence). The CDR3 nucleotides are TGTGCCAGCAGTTTATCCGGGGGACATCCACAGGGCGTCTATGGCTACACCTTC. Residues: CASSLSGGHPQGVYGYTF.

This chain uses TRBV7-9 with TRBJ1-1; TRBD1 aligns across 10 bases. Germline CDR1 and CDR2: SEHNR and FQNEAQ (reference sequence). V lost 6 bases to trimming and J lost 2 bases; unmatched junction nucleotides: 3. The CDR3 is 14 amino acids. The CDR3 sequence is CASSLTGGNTEAFF. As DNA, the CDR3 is TGTGCCAGCAGTTTGACAGGGGGCAACACTGAAGCTTTCTTT.

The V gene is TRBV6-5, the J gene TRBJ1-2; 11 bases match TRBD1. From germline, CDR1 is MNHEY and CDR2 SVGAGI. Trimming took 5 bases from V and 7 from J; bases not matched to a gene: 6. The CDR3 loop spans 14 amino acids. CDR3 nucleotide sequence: TGTGCCAGCAGTAAGGACAGGGGGCGGTTTGGCTACACCTTC. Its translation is CASSKDRGRFGYTF.

CDR3 amino acids: CASREGQGPEAFF. The DNA of the CDR3 is TGTGCCAGCAGGGAAGGACAGGGCCCTGAAGCTTTCTTT. The chain links TRBV7-9 to TRBJ1-1; 8 nucleotides align to TRBD1. Germline V gene data show CDR1 as SEHNR and CDR2 as FQNEAQ (reference sequence). The CDR3 has 13 amino acids. Trimming removed 6 bases from V and 6 bases from J; junction bases left unmatched: 6.

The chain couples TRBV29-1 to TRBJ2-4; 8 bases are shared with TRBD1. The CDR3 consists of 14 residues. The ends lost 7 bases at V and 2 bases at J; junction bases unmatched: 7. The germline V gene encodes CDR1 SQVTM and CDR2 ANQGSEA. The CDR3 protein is CSGIRQGTKNIQYF. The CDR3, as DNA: TGCAGCGGTATTCGACAGGGGACCAAAAACATTCAGTACTTC.

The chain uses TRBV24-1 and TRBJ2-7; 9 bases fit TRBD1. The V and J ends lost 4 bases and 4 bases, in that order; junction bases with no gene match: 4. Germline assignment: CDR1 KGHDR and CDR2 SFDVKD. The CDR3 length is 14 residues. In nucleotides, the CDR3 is TGTGCCACCAGTGAGGGGACAGGGAGGTACGAGCAGTACTTC. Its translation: CATSEGTGRYEQYF.

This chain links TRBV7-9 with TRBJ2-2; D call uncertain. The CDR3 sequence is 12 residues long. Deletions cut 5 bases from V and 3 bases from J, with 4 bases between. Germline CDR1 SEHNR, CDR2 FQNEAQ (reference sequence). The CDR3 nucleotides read TGTGCCAGCAGCGGGGACACCGGGGAGCTGTTTTTT. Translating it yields CASSGDTGELFF.

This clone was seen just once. DNA of the CDR3: TGTGCCAGTAGTTCCGACAGGGTCAACTATGGCTACACCTTC. Protein: CASSSDRVNYGYTF. The gene calls are TRBV19 and TRBJ1-2, with 7 bases fitting TRBD1. Germline assignment: CDR1 LNHDA and CDR2 SQIVND (reference sequence). J was trimmed by 2 bases and V by 5 bases; bases with no gene match: 5. The CDR3 is 14 residues long.

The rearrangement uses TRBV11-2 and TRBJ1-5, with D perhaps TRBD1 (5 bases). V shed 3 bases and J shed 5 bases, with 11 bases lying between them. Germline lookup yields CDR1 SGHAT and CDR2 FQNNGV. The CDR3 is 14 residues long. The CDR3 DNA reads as TGTGCCAGCAGCTTTGCAGGGACTGATCAGCCCCAGCATTTT. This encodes CASSFAGTDQPQHF. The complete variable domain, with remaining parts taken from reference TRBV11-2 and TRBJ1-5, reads EAGVAQSPRYKIIEKRQSVAFWCNPISGHATLYWYQQILGQGPKLLIQFQNNGVVDDSQLPKDRFSAERLKGVDSTLKIQPAKLEDSAVYLCASSFAGTDQPQHFGDGTRLSIL.

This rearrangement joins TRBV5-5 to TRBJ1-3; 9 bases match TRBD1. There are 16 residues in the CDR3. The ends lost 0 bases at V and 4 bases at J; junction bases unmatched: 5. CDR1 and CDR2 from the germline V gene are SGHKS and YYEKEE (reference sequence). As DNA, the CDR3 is TGTGCCAGCAGCTTGGAGGGACAGGGCTACGGAAACACCATATATTTT. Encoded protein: CASSLEGQGYGNTIYF.

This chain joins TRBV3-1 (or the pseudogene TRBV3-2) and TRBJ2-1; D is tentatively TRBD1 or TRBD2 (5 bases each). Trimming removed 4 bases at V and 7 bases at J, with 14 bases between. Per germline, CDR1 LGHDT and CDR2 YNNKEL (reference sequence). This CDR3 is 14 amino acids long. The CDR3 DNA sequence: TGTGCCAGCAGCCTCGTGACAGAGGGGAATGAGCAGTTCTTC. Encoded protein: CASSLVTEGNEQFF.

CDR3 amino acids: CASSQVAGLDSYNEQFF. The CDR3 nucleotides are TGTGCCAGCAGCCAAGTAGCGGGACTAGACTCCTACAATGAGCAGTTCTTC. The J gene is TRBJ2-1, the V gene TRBV4-2, with 8 nucleotides matching TRBD2. J was trimmed by 0 bases and V by 1 base; bases with no gene match: 5. The germline CDR1 and CDR2 sequences are LGHNA and YNFKEQ. This CDR3 has 17 residues.

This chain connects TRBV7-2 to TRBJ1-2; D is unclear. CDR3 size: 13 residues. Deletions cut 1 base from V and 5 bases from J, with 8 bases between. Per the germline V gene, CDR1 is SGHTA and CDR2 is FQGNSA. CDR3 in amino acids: CASSLEGGYGYTF. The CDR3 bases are TGTGCCAGCAGCTTAGAGGGCGGATATGGCTACACCTTC.

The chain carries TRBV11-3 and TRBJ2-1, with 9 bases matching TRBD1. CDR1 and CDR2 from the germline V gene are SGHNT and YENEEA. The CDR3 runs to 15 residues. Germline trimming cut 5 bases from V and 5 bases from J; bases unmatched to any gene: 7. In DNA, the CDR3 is TGTGCCAGCAGCCCCCGGGACAGGGTTCACAATGAGCAGTTCTTC. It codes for CASSPRDRVHNEQFF. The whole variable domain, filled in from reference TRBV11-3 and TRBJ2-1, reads EAGVVQSPRYKIIEKKQPVAFWCNPISGHNTLYWYLQNLGQGPELLIRYENEEAVDDSQLPKDRFSAERLKGVDSTLKIQPAELGDSAVYLCASSPRDRVHNEQFFGPGTRLTVL.

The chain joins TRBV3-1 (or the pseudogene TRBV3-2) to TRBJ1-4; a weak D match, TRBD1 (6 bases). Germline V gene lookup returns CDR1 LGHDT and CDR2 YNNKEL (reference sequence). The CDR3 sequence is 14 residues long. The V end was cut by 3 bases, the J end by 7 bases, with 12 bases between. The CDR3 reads CASSHEDRSEKLFF. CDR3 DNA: TGTGCCAGCAGCCATGAGGACAGATCTGAAAAACTGTTTTTT.

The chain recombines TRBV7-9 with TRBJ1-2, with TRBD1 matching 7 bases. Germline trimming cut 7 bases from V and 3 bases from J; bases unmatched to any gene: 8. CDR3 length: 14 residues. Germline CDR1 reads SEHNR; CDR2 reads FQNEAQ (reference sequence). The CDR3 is CASTRIGTDYGYTF. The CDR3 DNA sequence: TGTGCCAGCACAAGAATAGGGACAGACTATGGCTACACCTTC.

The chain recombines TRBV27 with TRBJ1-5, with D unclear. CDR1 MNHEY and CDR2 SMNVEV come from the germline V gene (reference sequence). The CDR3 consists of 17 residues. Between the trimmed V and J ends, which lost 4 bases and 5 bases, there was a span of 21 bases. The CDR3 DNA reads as TGTGCCAGCAGTTCGACCGGACCGATCCCCCCTTATCAGCCCCAGCATTTT. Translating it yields CASSSTGPIPPYQPQHF.

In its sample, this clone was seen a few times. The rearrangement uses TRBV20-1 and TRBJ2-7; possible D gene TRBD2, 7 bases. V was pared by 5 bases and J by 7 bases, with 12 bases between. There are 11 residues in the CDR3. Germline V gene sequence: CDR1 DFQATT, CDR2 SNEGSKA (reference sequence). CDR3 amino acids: CSALGGEEQYF. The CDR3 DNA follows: TGCAGTGCTCTAGGGGGGGAAGAGCAGTACTTC.

CDR3 protein: CASSYQGIGGMGGYTF. The CDR3 bases are TGTGCCAGCAGTTACCAAGGGATAGGGGGCATGGGAGGCTACACCTTC. The chain recombines TRBV6-5 with TRBJ1-2; 7 bases match TRBD1. V dropped 2 bases and J dropped 8; count of bases not matched to a gene: 14. The germline V gene encodes CDR1 MNHEY and CDR2 SVGAGI. This CDR3 spans 16 amino acids.

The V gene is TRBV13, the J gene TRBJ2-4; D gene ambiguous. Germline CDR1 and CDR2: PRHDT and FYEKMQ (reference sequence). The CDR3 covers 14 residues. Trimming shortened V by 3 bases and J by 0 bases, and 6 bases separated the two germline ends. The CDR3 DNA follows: TGTGCCAGCAGCTTTGACCAAGCCAAAAACATTCAGTACTTC. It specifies CASSFDQAKNIQYF.

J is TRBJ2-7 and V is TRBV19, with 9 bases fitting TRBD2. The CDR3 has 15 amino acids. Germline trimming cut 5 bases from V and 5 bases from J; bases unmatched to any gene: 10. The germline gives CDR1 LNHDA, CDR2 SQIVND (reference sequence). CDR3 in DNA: TGTGCCAGTAGTTTCCCGGGACTAGCCCTCAACGAGCAGTACTTC. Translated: CASSFPGLALNEQYF. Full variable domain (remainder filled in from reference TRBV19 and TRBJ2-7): DGGITQSPKYLFRKEGQNVTLSCEQNLNHDAMYWYRQDPGQGLRLIYYSQIVNDFQKGDIAEGYSVSREKKESFPLTVTSAQKNPTAFYLCASSFPGLALNEQYFGPGTRLTVT.

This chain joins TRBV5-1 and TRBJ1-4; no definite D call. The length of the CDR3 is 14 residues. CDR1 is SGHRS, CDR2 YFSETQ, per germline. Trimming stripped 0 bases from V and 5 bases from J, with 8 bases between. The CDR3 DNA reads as TGCGCCAGCAGCTTGGTGGCGGGGAATGAAAAACTGTTTTTT. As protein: CASSLVAGNEKLFF.

As DNA, the CDR3 is TGCGCCAGCAGTTCCCGTGACAGGGGATTCTCGAACACTGAAGCTTTCTTT. This codes for CASSSRDRGFSNTEAFF. The chain joins TRBV10-1 to TRBJ1-1; TRBD1 aligns across 8 bases. The CDR3 length is 17 residues. Germline trimming cut 5 bases from V and 1 base from J; bases unmatched to any gene: 12. Germline V lookup: CDR1 WNHNN, CDR2 SYGVQD (reference sequence).